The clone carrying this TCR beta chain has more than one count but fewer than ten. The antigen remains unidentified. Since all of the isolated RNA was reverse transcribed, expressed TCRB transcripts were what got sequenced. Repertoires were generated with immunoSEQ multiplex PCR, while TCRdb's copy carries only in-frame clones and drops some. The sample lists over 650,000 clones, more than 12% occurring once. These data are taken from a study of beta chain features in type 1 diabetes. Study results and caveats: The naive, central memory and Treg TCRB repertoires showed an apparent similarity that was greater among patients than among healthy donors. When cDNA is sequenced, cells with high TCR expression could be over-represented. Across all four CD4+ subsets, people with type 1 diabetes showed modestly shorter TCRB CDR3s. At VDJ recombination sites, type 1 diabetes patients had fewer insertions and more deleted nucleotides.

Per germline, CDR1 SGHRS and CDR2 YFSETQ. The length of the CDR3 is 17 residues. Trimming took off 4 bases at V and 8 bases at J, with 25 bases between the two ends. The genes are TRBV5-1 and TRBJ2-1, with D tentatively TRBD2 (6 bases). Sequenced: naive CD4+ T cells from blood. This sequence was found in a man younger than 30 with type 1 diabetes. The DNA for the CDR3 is TGCGCCAGCAGCGAGGGGCCGGGAGACCTCACGGGGGATGAGCAGTTCTTC. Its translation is CASSEGPGDLTGDEQFF.